This TCR beta chain was identified during a study of beta chain features in type 1 diabetes. Study-wide points: Significant though moderate, a shortening of TCRB CDR3s appeared in all four CD4+ subsets of Type 1 diabetes patients. Any HLA effect on TCRB rearrangement was left unresolved by small sub-analyses.

Of note for this clone: Its cognate antigen is unknown.

CDR1 and CDR2 from the germline V gene are SGHTS and YDEGEE. V lost 1 base and J lost 5, with 15 bases in between. The CDR3 contains 15 residues. The study reverse transcribed the entire isolated RNA, so it sequenced expressed TCRB transcripts. Sequenced by immunoSEQ multiplex PCR; TCRdb stores in-frame clones only, minus some. The data show around 300,000 clones, 15% seen once. Specimen: naive CD4+ T cells from blood. This receptor was obtained from a man aged 18 to 35 with type 1 diabetes. The J gene is TRBJ2-5, the V gene TRBV5-8, with D possibly being TRBD1 (6 bases). The chain's CDR3 is CASSLSATGYETQYF. The CDR3 nucleotides read TGTGCCAGCAGCTTGTCAGCCACAGGGTACGAGACCCAGTACTTC.